This T cell receptor (beta chain) was recorded in a study of T cell changes during pregnancy in multiple sclerosis. Sequencing was performed with immunoSEQ multiplex PCR; in TCRdb, only in-frame clones are kept and a portion is missing. The profile covers 55,000 to 65,000 clones, with approximately 92% appearing a single time and 1.4% taken by the ten largest. Per the germline V gene, CDR1 is MGHDK and CDR2 is SYGVNS. With V trimmed by 5 bases and J by 0 bases, 9 bases remained unmatched. The CDR3 is 17 residues long. The chain couples TRBV25-1 to TRBJ2-3; TRBD2 aligns across 9 bases. The receptor comes from a female donor with multiple sclerosis, enrolled in a pregnancy study. Here the sequenced sample was peripheral blood, taken in the second trimester of pregnancy. In DNA, the CDR3 is TGTGCCAGCAGTCCAGGGGCGGGAGGGGGAAGCACAGATACGCAGTATTTT. Translated, it gives CASSPGAGGGSTDTQYF.